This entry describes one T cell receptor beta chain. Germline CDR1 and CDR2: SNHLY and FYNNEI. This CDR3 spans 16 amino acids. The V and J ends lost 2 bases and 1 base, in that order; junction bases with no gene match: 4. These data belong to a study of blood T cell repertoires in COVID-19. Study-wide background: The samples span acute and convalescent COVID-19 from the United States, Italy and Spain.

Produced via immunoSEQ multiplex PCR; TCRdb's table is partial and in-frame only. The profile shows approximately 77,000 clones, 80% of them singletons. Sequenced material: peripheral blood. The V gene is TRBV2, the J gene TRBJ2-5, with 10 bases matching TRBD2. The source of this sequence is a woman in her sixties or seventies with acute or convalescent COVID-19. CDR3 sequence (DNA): TGTGCCAGCAGTGAAATCACTAGCGGGGCCCAAGAGACCCAGTACTTC. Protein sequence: CASSEITSGAQETQYF.